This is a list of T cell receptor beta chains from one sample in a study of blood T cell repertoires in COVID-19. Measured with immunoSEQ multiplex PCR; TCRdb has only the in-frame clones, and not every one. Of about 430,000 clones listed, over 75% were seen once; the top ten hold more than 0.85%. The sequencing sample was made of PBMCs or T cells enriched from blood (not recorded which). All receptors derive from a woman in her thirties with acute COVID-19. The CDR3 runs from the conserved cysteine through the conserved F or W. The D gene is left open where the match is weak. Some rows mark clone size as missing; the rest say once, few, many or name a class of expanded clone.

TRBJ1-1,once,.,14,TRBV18,TGTGCCAGCTCACCGGGGACTCGTAACACTGAAGCTTTCTTT,CASSPGTRNTEAFF
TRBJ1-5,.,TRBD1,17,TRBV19,TGTGCCAGTAGTATAGATCCTCCGGACAGGGTCAATCAGCCCCAGCATTTT,CASSIDPPDRVNQPQHF
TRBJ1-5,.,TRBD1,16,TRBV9,TGTGCCAGCAGCGTAGGATATGGACAGGGGTATCAGCCCCAGCATTTT,CASSVGYGQGYQPQHF
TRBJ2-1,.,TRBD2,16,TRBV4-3,TGCGCCAGCAGCCAAGATTTGGCGGGGGACTACAATGAGCAGTTCTTC,CASSQDLAGDYNEQFF
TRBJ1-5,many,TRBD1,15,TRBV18,TGTGCCAGCTCACCAGACAGGGGCGGCAATCAGCCCCAGCATTTT,CASSPDRGGNQPQHF
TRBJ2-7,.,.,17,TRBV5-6,TGTGCCAGCCAATCGCGAGGGATGATCGGTAGACGCTACGAGCAGTACTTC,CASQSRGMIGRRYEQYF
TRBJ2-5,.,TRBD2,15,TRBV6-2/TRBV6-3,TGTGCCAGCAGTCGTAGCGGGGGGGCGGTAGAGACCCAGTACTTC,CASSRSGGAVETQYF
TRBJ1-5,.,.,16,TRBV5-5,TGTGCCAGCAGCTTGGCCGGGAAGGGTAGCAATCAGCCCCAGCATTTT,CASSLAGKGSNQPQHF
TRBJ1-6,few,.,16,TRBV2,TGTGCCAGCAGTGAAGTAGGGGGGGTGCGAAGTTCACCCCTCCACTTT,CASSEVGGVRSSPLHF
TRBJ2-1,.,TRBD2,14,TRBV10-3,TGTGCCATCAGCCCCGATCTGGGGCGGGGGGGGCAGTTCTTC,CAISPDLGRGGQFF
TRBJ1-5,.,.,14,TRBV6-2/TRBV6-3,TGTGCCAGCAGTTACTCCCCCGGGGTTCAGCCCCAGCATTTT,CASSYSPGVQPQHF
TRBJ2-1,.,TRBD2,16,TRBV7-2,TGTGCCAGCAGCTTAGTCCCGTCTAGCGGGATCAATGAGCAGTTCTTC,CASSLVPSSGINEQFF
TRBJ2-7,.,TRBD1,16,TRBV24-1,TGTGCCACCAGTGATTCACAGGGGGATTCAGCCTACGAGCAGTACTTC,CATSDSQGDSAYEQYF
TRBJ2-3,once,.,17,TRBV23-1,TGCGCCAGCAGTCCGGGTTTGAATACCCTCTCCACAGGTACGCAGTATTTT,CASSPGLNTLSTGTQYF
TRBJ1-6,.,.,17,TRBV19,TGTGCCAGTCGTTTCGTCACAGAGAGCTCCTATAATTCACCCCTCCACTTT,CASRFVTESSYNSPLHF
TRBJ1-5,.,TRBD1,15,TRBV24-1,TGTGCCACCGCCCCGGACAGGGCGGGGGATCAGCCCCAGCATTTT,CATAPDRAGDQPQHF
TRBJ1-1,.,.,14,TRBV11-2,TGTGCCAGCAGCAGTTCACTATTGAACACTGAAGCTTTCTTT,CASSSSLLNTEAFF
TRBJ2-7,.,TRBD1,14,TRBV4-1,TGCGCCAGCAGCCTCATTGGACAGGACTACGAGCAGTACTTC,CASSLIGQDYEQYF
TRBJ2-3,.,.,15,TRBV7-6,TGTGCCAGCAGCTTAGGGTCTGGGGGCGGGGATACGCAGTATTTT,CASSLGSGGGDTQYF
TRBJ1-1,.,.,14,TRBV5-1,TGCGCCAGCAGCCTAGTGGGGGCGAACACTGAAGCTTTCTTT,CASSLVGANTEAFF
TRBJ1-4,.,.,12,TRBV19,TGTGCCAGTAGTATTAGCGAGGGAAAACTGTTTTTT,CASSISEGKLFF
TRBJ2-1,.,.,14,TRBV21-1,TGTGCCAGCAGCATCGAGACAGGTTACAATGAGCAGTTCTTC,CASSIETGYNEQFF
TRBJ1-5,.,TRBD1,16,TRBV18,TGTGCCAGCTCACAAGCGGGACAGGGGAACGGACAGCCCCAGCATTTT,CASSQAGQGNGQPQHF
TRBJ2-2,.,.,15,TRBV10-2,TGCGCCAGCAGTGAGTCTTGGACATTTACCGGGGAGCTGTTTTTT,CASSESWTFTGELFF
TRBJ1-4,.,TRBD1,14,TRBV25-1,TGTGCCAGCAGTTCGCCAGGGGGCAATGAAAAACTGTTTTTT,CASSSPGGNEKLFF
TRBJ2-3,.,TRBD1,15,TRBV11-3,TGTGCCAGCAGCTTAGGGCCGGGACAGGGCGATACGCAGTATTTT,CASSLGPGQGDTQYF
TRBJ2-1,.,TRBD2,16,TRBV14,TGTGCCAGCAGCCAAGAAAGCAGCGGGGGGCCCAATGAGCAGTTCTTC,CASSQESSGGPNEQFF
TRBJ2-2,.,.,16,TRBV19,TGTGCCAGTAGCAGACAGGCCACTGCGAACACCGGGGAGCTGTTTTTT,CASSRQATANTGELFF
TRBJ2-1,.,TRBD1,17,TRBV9,TGTGCCAGCAGCGAGACAGGGTACCAAACCTCCTACAATGAGCAGTTCTTC,CASSETGYQTSYNEQFF
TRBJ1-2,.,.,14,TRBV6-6,TGTGCCAGCAGTTACGACAGCTCTAACTATGGCTACACCTTC,CASSYDSSNYGYTF
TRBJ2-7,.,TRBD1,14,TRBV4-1,TGCGCCAGCAGCCCGACAGGGGGCCTTTTCGAGCAGTACTTC,CASSPTGGLFEQYF
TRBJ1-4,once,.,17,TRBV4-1,TGCGCCAGCAGCCAAGAACACCGCCCGGGGGCTAATGAAAAACTGTTTTTT,CASSQEHRPGANEKLFF
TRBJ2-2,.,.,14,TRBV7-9,TGTGCCAGCAGCCGACAGCTGAACACCGGGGAGCTGTTTTTT,CASSRQLNTGELFF
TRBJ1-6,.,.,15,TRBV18,TGTGCCAGCTCACCATCTCACAGAGAGAATTCACCCCTCCACTTT,CASSPSHRENSPLHF
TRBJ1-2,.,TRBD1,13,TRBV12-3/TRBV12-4,TGTGCCAGCAGTACCGGGACAGGGGATGGCTACACCTTC,CASSTGTGDGYTF
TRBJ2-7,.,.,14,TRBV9,TGTGCCAGCAGCGTAGATGGCAAAACCTACGAGCAGTACTTC,CASSVDGKTYEQYF
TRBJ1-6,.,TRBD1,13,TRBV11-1,TGTGCCAGCAGGTATACAGGGGATTCACCCCTCCACTTT,CASRYTGDSPLHF
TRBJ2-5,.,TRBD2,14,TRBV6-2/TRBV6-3,TGTGCCAGCAGTCCCGGACTAGCGGGGGGGCGGCTGTACTTC,CASSPGLAGGRLYF
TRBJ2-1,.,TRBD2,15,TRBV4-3,TGCGCCAGCAGCCAAGCCGGGGGGGTCTACAATGAGCAGTTCTTC,CASSQAGGVYNEQFF
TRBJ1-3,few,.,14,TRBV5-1,TGCGCCAGCAGCTTGGGCGGGGCCGGTAACACCATATATTTT,CASSLGGAGNTIYF
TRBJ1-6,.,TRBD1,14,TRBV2,TGTGCCGGTACCGGGACAGGGGTTTGGGCACCCCTCCACTTT,CAGTGTGVWAPLHF
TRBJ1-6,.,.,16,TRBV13,TGTGCCAGCAGCTCCACAGGAAGCTCCTATAATTCACCCCTCCACTTT,CASSSTGSSYNSPLHF
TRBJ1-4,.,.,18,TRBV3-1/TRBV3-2,TGTGCCAGCAGCCAAGTGTCCGGGCGGGATCCGGGGGGTGAAAAACTGTTTTTT,CASSQVSGRDPGGEKLFF
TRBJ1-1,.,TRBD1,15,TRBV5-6,TGTGCCAGCAGCTTGACAGGGGGCCGGGACACTGAAGCTTTCTTT,CASSLTGGRDTEAFF
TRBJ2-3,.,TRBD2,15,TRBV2,TGTGCCAGCATTGGCGGGGGGGTAAGGGCAGATACGCAGTATTTT,CASIGGGVRADTQYF
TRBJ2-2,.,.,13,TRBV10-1,TGCGCCAGCAGTGAGCAGTACACCGGGGAGCTGTTTTTT,CASSEQYTGELFF
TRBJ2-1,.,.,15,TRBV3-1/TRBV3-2,TGTGCCAGCAGCCAAGGATCCAGCTCCTACAATGAGCAGTTCTTC,CASSQGSSSYNEQFF
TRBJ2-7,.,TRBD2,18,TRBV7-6,TGTGCCAGCAGCCCCTTCCCAACTAGCGGGGGGCCTGGTTACGAGCAGTACTTC,CASSPFPTSGGPGYEQYF
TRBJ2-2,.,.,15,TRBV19,TGTGCCAGTAGTATTTTCAGGGAAGGGACCGGGGAGCTGTTTTTT,CASSIFREGTGELFF
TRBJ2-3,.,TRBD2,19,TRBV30,TGTGCCTGGAGTACCCCCCTAGCGGGGGCCGGGTTTAGCACAGATACGCAGTATTTT,CAWSTPLAGAGFSTDTQYF
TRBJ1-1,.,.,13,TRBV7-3,TGTGCCAGCAGCTCCAGCAGGGGCACTGAAGCTTTCTTT,CASSSSRGTEAFF
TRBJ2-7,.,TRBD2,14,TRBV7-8,TGTGCCAGCAGCCCACTAGCGGGGGCTGAGGAGCAGTACTTC,CASSPLAGAEEQYF
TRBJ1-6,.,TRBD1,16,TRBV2,TGTGCCAGCAGGAAGGACAGGAGCTCCTATAATTCACCCCTCCACTTT,CASRKDRSSYNSPLHF
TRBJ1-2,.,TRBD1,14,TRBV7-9,TGTGCCAGCAGCTTTGGGACAGGGAACTATGGCTACACCTTC,CASSFGTGNYGYTF